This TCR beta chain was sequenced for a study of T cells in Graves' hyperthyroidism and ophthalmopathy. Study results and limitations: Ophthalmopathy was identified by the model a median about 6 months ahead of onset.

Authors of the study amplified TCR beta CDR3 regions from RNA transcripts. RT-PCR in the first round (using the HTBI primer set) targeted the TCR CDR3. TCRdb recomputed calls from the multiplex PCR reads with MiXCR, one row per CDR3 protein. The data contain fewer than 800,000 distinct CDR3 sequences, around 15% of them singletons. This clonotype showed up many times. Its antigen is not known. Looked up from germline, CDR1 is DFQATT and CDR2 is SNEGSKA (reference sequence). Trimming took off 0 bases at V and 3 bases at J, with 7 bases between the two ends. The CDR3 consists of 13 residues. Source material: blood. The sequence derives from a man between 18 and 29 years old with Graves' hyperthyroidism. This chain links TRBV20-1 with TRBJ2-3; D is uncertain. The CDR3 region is CSAREGATDTQYF. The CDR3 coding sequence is TGCAGTGCTAGAGAAGGAGCTACAGATACGCAGTATTTT.